The entry below describes one T cell receptor (beta chain). No antigen is known for it. This may come from a read error, since a much larger clone is one base off. The data derive from a study of T cells in Graves' hyperthyroidism and ophthalmopathy. Findings and caveats of the study: Most expanded thyroid clonotypes above 0.001 recurred in blood. Before onset, ophthalmopathy was predicted by the model a median 6.5 months earlier.

Researchers amplified the TCR beta CDR3 regions from RNA transcripts. First-round RT-PCR with HTBI primers amplified the TCR CDR3 region. Via MiXCR, TCRdb re-called the multiplex PCR reads, giving one row per CDR3 protein. The table shows fewer than 900,000 distinct CDR3 sequences, with about 16% occurring only once. This clonotype was obtained from a man aged 18 to 29 with Graves' hyperthyroidism. The sample comprised blood.

In DNA form, the CDR3 reads TGCAGTGCTAGTCCCGTTTATCTAGGCTACGGGCAGTACTTC. Encoded protein: CSASPVYLGYGQYF. The chain couples TRBV20-1 to TRBJ2-7, with no clear D. The CDR3 totals 14 residues. Germline CDR1 DFQATT, CDR2 SNEGSKA (reference sequence).